This TCR beta chain is drawn from a study of OX40 agonist ivuxolimab in advanced cancers. Clones were read by immunoSEQ multiplex PCR, and TCRdb kept only the in-frame ones, dropping some. This sample yields nearly 85,000 clones, of which roughly 83% are seen a single time; approximately 0.79% belongs to the top ten. This CDR3 is 16 amino acids long. Trimming removed 1 base at V and 1 base at J, with 14 bases between. The V gene is TRBV5-7, the J gene TRBJ2-5, with D perhaps matching TRBD1 (5 bases). TRBV5-7 is an ORF, and what it does is uncertain. The specimen comprised CD4+ or CD8+ T cells sorted from blood, sampled in a trial of the OX40 agonist ivuxolimab. The TCR originated in an adult with an advanced solid tumor such as melanoma, head and neck, liver or kidney cancer. CDR3 coding DNA: TGTGCCAGCAGCTTGAATGAAACCGACAGCCAAGAGACCCAGTACTTC. It codes for CASSLNETDSQETQYF.